This T cell receptor beta chain comes out of a study of Graves' ophthalmopathy and Graves' hyperthyroidism. Study context: Before any treatment was given, at initial diagnosis, peripheral blood was collected.

The length of the CDR3 is 17 residues. V lost 3 bases to trimming and J lost 2 bases; unmatched junction nucleotides: 7. The germline V gene encodes CDR1 SGHAT and CDR2 FQNNGV. The PBMCs used were ones drawn from 7.5 to 10 ml of fresh peripheral blood. Study-level points and caveats: A model of 13 signatures distinguished ophthalmopathy from stable hyperthyroidism at about 86% sensitivity and nearly 83% specificity. Most thyroid-expanded clonotypes exceeding 0.001 frequency were also found in blood.

RNA served as the template for amplifying TCR beta CDR3 regions. First-round RT-PCR relied on HTBI primers, and a second-round multiplex PCR came next. TCRdb recomputed calls from the multiplex PCR reads with MiXCR, one row per CDR3 protein. This table holds 300,000 to 400,000 distinct CDR3 sequences, about 17% found once. The table lists this clonotype with many counts. No antigen is known for it. The chain is built from TRBV11-2 and TRBJ2-5; TRBD2 matches 12 bases. Sequenced material: peripheral blood. This TCR derives from an adult man with Graves' ophthalmopathy. The CDR3 nucleotides are TGTGCCAGCAGCTTTACCGGGACTAGCGGGCCTCAAGAGACCCAGTACTTC. It translates to CASSFTGTSGPQETQYF.